This note documents a single TCR beta chain sequence. This clonotype was seen many times. Its antigen specificity is not known. Per-base quality was not reported, and no clone a single base away is much larger than it. CDR1 and CDR2 were assigned from the germline V gene as SNHLY and FYNNEI. V is shortened by 4 bases, J by 6 bases, and the region joining them spans 1 base. The cysteine opens and the phenylalanine closes a CDR3 of 10 amino acids. Just the 30-base CDR3 DNA is kept, in frame starting at base 1. This sample is part of a study of blood T cells in healthy people across ages (dated by TCRdb to about 2015). Concerning the study at large: Template switching captured roughly one uniquely barcoded TCR beta cDNA molecule per two T cells in model experiments. The study measured age-related changes in TCR beta repertoire diversity using deep sequencing normalized with unique cDNA molecular identifiers. Four age groups were formed from the donors: young (average roughly 15 years), middle-aged (around 37), aged (roughly 56) and long-lived (more than 75). To avoid experimental bias, donors of different ages were randomly spread across the sequencing lanes. Two additional independent replicas of 1 million unique cDNA reads from the same blood draw were analyzed for two donors (one aged 18 to 29 and one aged 80 or older).

The investigation overall reported the following: Compared with the aged group, the long-lived group had more naive CD4+ T cells, fewer expanded clones and increased TCR diversity, suggesting age selection. Because profiling used bulk unsorted PBMCs, naive and antigen-experienced compartments could not be compared conclusively. Observed TCR beta diversity per million T cells fell roughly linearly with age, and a significant reduction was already apparent by age approximately 41. Estimates of total diversity based on one million sequenced T cells were considered lower bounds and underestimates. There was a strong correlation between observed TCR beta diversity and the percentage of naive T cells measured by flow cytometry. The CMV infection status of donors was not known, potentially confounding age-related changes in expanded clonotypes.

Preparation of the library involved 5' RACE. This sample was sequenced with an Illumina HiSeq 2500. A second 7 to 11 cycle PCR used a sample-barcoded 5' primer and a J-beta primer mix. A template-switch 5' adaptor carrying 12 random nucleotides introduced a unique molecular identifier onto each TCR beta cDNA molecule. At least 2.5 million CDR3-containing paired-end reads were obtained from each sample. First-strand cDNA was synthesized from all RNA with the Mint cDNA synthesis kit, primed by a TRBC-specific oligonucleotide. After uracil-DNA glycosylase treatment, a first 18-cycle PCR used universal primers M1SS and BC2_uni_R on all cDNA. On the study's bioinformatics: Normalization of each sample was performed by random selection of 1 million high-quality reads, each carrying a distinct molecular identifier. Instead of being binned into consensus sequences, reads with shared molecular identifiers were discarded. CDR3 identification, clonotype clustering and error correction used MiTCR with a Q25 quality threshold and the strictest error-elimination algorithm. Lower-bound total TCR beta diversity was estimated with a nonparametric unseen species model using Euler transformation. TCRdb reprocessing: public reads trimmed at Q25 with fastp, clones called with MiXCR, in-frame beta chains kept. When rows share a CDR3 protein, they turn into one entry using the most common DNA and genes. The V and J calls and clone size are TCRdb's, not the authors'. The sample table contains 650,000 to 1,000,000 distinct CDR3 sequences; only one count was recorded for 35% to 40% of them. The ten largest clones add up to 10% to 15% of the sample.

Systemically healthy Caucasian individuals from Russia, 39 in total and aged about 6 to 90 years, were included as donors. Each donor gave 9.5 to 10 milliliters of peripheral blood, drawn into EDTA-treated Vacutainer tubes. Ficoll-Paque density-gradient centrifugation was used to isolate PBMCs, with at least 6 million obtained per sample. Total RNA was extracted from PBMCs with Trizol reagent, with at least 6 micrograms obtained per sample. For every donor, flow cytometry on a PBMC aliquot measured the percentage of naive CD45RAhigh/CD27high T cells. Sequencing was carried out using blood. The TCR was taken from a man aged 18-30 years in good health. The sequence joins TRBV2 to TRBJ2-1; the D segment cannot be called with confidence. The CDR3 region has the sequence CASSANEQFF. Read as DNA, the sequence is TGTGCCAGCAGTGCCAATGAGCAGTTCTTC.